Below, 29 T cell receptor beta chains from the same sample are listed, as sequenced in a study of cytomegalovirus exposure and HLA in healthy donors. PCR used 60 Vbeta primers and 13 Jbeta primers. Produced via immunoSEQ multiplex PCR; TCRdb's table is partial and in-frame only. The sample has around 170,000 clones; over 65% are singletons. The specimen was PBMCs. The receptor set was obtained from a woman in her forties or fifties in good health and CMV-seropositive.

This chain joins TRBV21-1 and TRBJ1-4; the table's D call of TRBD1 was not tested on the DNA. TRBV21-1 is a pseudogene segment. The CDR3 sequence is 15 residues long. The CDR3 here is CASSRGTATNEKLFF. For the CDR3, the DNA is TGTGCCAGCAGCAGAGGGACAGCAACTAATGAAAAACTGTTTTTT.

This clone was seen more than once but under ten times. The J gene is TRBJ2-7, the V gene TRBV6-1; the match to TRBD2 covers 7 bases. CDR3 length: 12 amino acids. The germline V gene has CDR1 MNHNS and CDR2 SASEGT. V trimming: 8 bases; J trimming: 6 bases; junction bases outside the gene matches: 7. CDR3 loop: CASGFGGGEQYF. The CDR3 DNA reads as TGTGCCAGCGGTTTTGGCGGGGGCGAGCAGTACTTC.

This sequence joins TRBV30 and TRBJ2-2; D possibly corresponds to TRBD2 (6 bases). Per germline, CDR1 GTSNPN and CDR2 SVGIG (reference sequence). The CDR3 contains 13 residues. The germline V and J ends were trimmed by 7 bases and 5 bases, with 14 bases remaining between them. CDR3 amino acids: CASRTGGTGELFF. DNA of the CDR3: TGTGCCTCCCGGACCGGGGGTACCGGGGAGCTGTTTTTT.

The genes are TRBV5-4 and TRBJ2-5; the match to TRBD2 covers 8 bases. V lost 4 bases to trimming and J lost 2 bases; unmatched junction nucleotides: 7. This CDR3 is built from 15 residues. The germline V gene has CDR1 SGHNT and CDR2 YYREEE (reference sequence). Written as DNA, the CDR3 is TGTGCCAGCAGCCGCTCGGGGGGGCCACAAGAGACCCAGTACTTC. Translating it yields CASSRSGGPQETQYF.

The count of this clone is one. The rearrangement uses TRBV6-6 and TRBJ2-7; tentatively, D is TRBD1 (7 bases). CDR1 is MNHNY, CDR2 SVGAGI, per germline (reference sequence). V dropped 6 bases and J dropped 0 bases, with 12 bases sitting between them. The length of the CDR3 is 14 residues. The CDR3 protein is CASRDQGGSYEQYF. The CDR3 DNA follows: TGTGCCAGCAGGGATCAGGGGGGCTCCTACGAGCAGTACTTC.

This sequence joins TRBV5-1 and TRBJ2-7; no clear D. V lost 0 bases and J lost 2, with 9 bases in between. The germline gives CDR1 SGHRS, CDR2 YFSETQ. This CDR3 region has 14 residues. Written as DNA, the CDR3 is TGCGCCAGCAGCTTGGAGAGTCTGACCTACGAGCAGTACTTC. Protein: CASSLESLTYEQYF.

The chain recombines TRBV4-1 with TRBJ2-5; 13 nucleotides agree with TRBD2. CDR1 and CDR2 from the germline V gene are MGHRA and YSYEKL. Trimming cost V 1 base and J 4 bases; bases outside gene matches: 3. CDR3 length equals 16 residues. DNA for the CDR3: TGCGCCAGCAGCCAAGGACTAGCGGGGGGCGGAGAGACCCAGTACTTC. Protein: CASSQGLAGGGETQYF.

The V gene is TRBV2, the J gene TRBJ2-7; 7 nucleotides agree with TRBD2. The CDR3 consists of 12 residues. V was clipped by 8 bases and J by 4 bases; unmatched bases: 5. Per germline, CDR1 SNHLY and CDR2 FYNNEI. The CDR3 loop reads CASQRGQYEQYF. The CDR3 DNA sequence: TGTGCCAGCCAGCGGGGTCAGTACGAGCAGTACTTC.

This chain connects TRBV15 to TRBJ2-7; 7 positions match TRBD2. The CDR3 runs to 16 residues. The J segment lost 0 bases and the V segment lost 1 base, leaving 6 bases of the junction unmatched. Germline V gene lookup returns CDR1 LNHNV and CDR2 YYDKDF (reference sequence). The CDR3, as DNA: TGTGCCACCAGCAGAGCGAGCGGGACCCACTCCTACGAGCAGTACTTC. It is translated as CATSRASGTHSYEQYF.

The V gene is TRBV29-1, the J gene TRBJ2-1; no clear D. The CDR3 length is 17 residues. V dropped 0 bases and J dropped 4 bases, with 19 bases sitting between them. CDR1 is SQVTM and CDR2 is ANQGSEA in the germline V gene. The CDR3 DNA follows: TGCAGCGTTGAAGACCCTCTTTTGCAGGCGACGTACAATGAGCAGTTCTTC. It is translated as CSVEDPLLQATYNEQFF.

The chain recombines TRBV6-1 with TRBJ1-2; D call uncertain. This CDR3 is 14 amino acids long. V shed 1 base and J shed 4 bases, with 10 bases lying between them. The germline V gene has CDR1 MNHNS and CDR2 SASEGT. The CDR3 DNA sequence: TGTGCCAGCAGTGAAGGGGTCAGGATCTATGGCTACACCTTC. As protein: CASSEGVRIYGYTF.

J is TRBJ1-2 and V is TRBV14; 9 bases map to TRBD1. The J segment lost 2 bases and the V segment lost 3 bases, leaving 4 bases of the junction unmatched. CDR3 length: 15 amino acids. Germline V lookup: CDR1 SGHDN, CDR2 FVKESK. The CDR3 DNA reads as TGTGCCAGCAGCCAGGACAGGGGACTGAACTATGGCTACACCTTC. This sequence encodes CASSQDRGLNYGYTF.

This sequence joins TRBV28 and TRBJ1-5; D is undetermined. This CDR3 has 16 amino acids. Germline CDR1 reads MDHEN; CDR2 reads SYDVKM. The V end was cut by 2 bases, the J end by 2 bases, with 13 bases between. The CDR3 DNA follows: TGTGCCAGCAGTTTACCCGTCGCACTGCGCAATCAGCCCCAGCATTTT. Translating it yields CASSLPVALRNQPQHF.

The rearrangement joins TRBV10-3 to TRBJ2-1; 9 bases line up with TRBD1. The CDR3 sequence is 15 residues long. Germline CDR1 is ENHRY and CDR2 is SYGVKD. After removal of 4 bases from V and 6 bases from J, the junction contained 7 bases not matched to a gene. CDR3 coding DNA: TGTGCCATCAGTGCGGACATACAGGGGGCCAATGAGCAGTTCTTC. Translation gives CAISADIQGANEQFF.

This clone has only one observation. This sequence joins TRBV2 and TRBJ1-5, with D perhaps TRBD1 (5 bases). Trimming removed 1 base at V and 9 bases at J, with 16 bases between. The CDR3 length is 15 residues. Germline V CDR1 and CDR2: SNHLY, FYNNEI. This chain's CDR3 is CASSEVKTGSGPQHF. The DNA for the CDR3 is TGTGCCAGCAGTGAAGTAAAAACAGGTTCTGGGCCCCAGCATTTT. Filled out from reference TRBV2 and TRBJ1-5, the complete variable domain reads EPEVTQTPSHQVTQMGQEVILRCVPISNHLYFYWYRQILGQKVEFLVSFYNNEISEKSEIFDDQFSVERPDGSNFTLKIRSTKLEDSAMYFCASSEVKTGSGPQHFGDGTRLSIL.

The J gene is TRBJ2-5, the V gene TRBV2; 7 bases fit TRBD1. The J call may not be correct, given that the DNA end is closer to TRBJ2-7. CDR3 length: 14 residues. CDR1 SNHLY and CDR2 FYNNEI come from the germline V gene. CDR3 amino acids: CASRYDRAYNEQYF. CDR3 sequence (DNA): TGTGCCAGCAGATACGACAGGGCATACAACGAGCAGTACTTC.

This sequence joins TRBV6-5 and TRBJ1-5; D is uncertain. There are 13 residues in the CDR3. Per the germline V gene, CDR1 is MNHEY and CDR2 is SVGAGI. V shed 5 bases and J shed 0 bases, with 5 bases lying between them. For the CDR3, the DNA is TGTGCCAGCAGTCCTGTTAGCAATCAGCCCCAGCATTTT. Translated: CASSPVSNQPQHF.

The J gene is TRBJ1-6, the V gene TRBV7-3; tentative D call: TRBD1 (6 bases). Germline V CDR1 and CDR2: SGHTA, FQGTGA. The V end lost 5 bases, the J end lost 12 bases, and 14 bases lay between the germline ends. The CDR3 length is 13 residues. The CDR3 reads CASSLRQAGPLHF. DNA for the CDR3: TGTGCCAGCAGCCTCAGACAGGCGGGACCCCTCCACTTT. Filled out from reference TRBV7-3 and TRBJ1-6, the complete variable domain reads GAGVSQTPSNKVTEKGKYVELRCDPISGHTALYWYRQSLGQGPEFLIYFQGTGAADDSGLPNDRFFAVRPEGSVSTLKIQRTERGDSAVYLCASSLRQAGPLHFGNGTRLTVT.

The rearrangement joins TRBV14 to TRBJ2-6; 10 bases are shared with TRBD1. V shed 11 bases and J 0 bases; nucleotides not matched to a gene: 10. Germline CDR1 SGHDN, CDR2 FVKESK. The CDR3 is 17 residues long. CDR3 sequence reads: CASPRQGASSGANVLTF. DNA for the CDR3: TGTGCCTCCCCCCGACAGGGGGCGAGCTCTGGGGCCAACGTCCTGACTTTC.

As concerns this clone: Other DNA sequences of this sample code for an identical CDR3. The chain carries TRBV9 and TRBJ2-7, with D maybe TRBD2 (7 bases). The ends were cut back, 0 bases at V and 2 bases at J, with 9 bases in the middle. The germline gives CDR1 SGDLS, CDR2 YYNGEE. This CDR3 spans 14 amino acids. CDR3 DNA sequence: TGTGCCAGCAGCGTAGGGGGGGGCACCTACGAGCAGTACTTC. Its protein is CASSVGGGTYEQYF.

The chain employs TRBV18 and TRBJ1-2; D unresolved. This CDR3 has 13 amino acids. Per the germline V gene, CDR1 is KGHSH and CDR2 is LQKENI. V dropped 3 bases and J dropped 6 bases, with 11 bases sitting between them. The CDR3 is CASSPTRQDGYTF. The CDR3 bases are TGTGCCAGCTCACCCACAAGGCAGGATGGCTACACCTTC. Filled out from reference TRBV18 and TRBJ1-2, the complete variable domain reads NAGVMQNPRHLVRRRGQEARLRCSPMKGHSHVYWYRQLPEEGLKFMVYLQKENIIDESGMPKERFSAEFPKEGPSILRIQQVVRGDSAAYFCASSPTRQDGYTFGSGTRLTVV.

The chain employs TRBV29-1 and TRBJ2-7, with 7 bases matching TRBD1. Trimming at V came to 7 bases and at J to 5 bases, leaving 14 bases not matched to a gene. CDR3 length: 14 residues. CDR1 and CDR2 from the germline V gene are SQVTM and ANQGSEA. In nucleotides, the CDR3 is TGCAGCGCATTTGGAACAGGGGTTTCCCACGAGCAGTACTTC. Translating it yields CSAFGTGVSHEQYF.

This clone was counted once. The chain links TRBV18 to TRBJ2-7; 7 bases are shared with TRBD1. Germline CDR1 and CDR2: KGHSH and LQKENI. The CDR3 runs to 15 residues. After removal of 1 base from V and 3 bases from J, the junction contained 6 bases not matched to a gene. CDR3 amino acids: CASSPQGTAYYEQYF. CDR3 coding DNA: TGTGCCAGCTCACCACAGGGGACAGCCTACTACGAGCAGTACTTC.

J is TRBJ2-5 and V is TRBV10-3, with a weak D call TRBD1 (5 bases). The V end lost 7 bases, the J end lost 1 base, and 7 bases lay between the germline ends. The CDR3 runs to 12 residues. The germline V gene encodes CDR1 ENHRY and CDR2 SYGVKD. CDR3 loop: CAIKGAQETQYF. The CDR3 DNA reads TGTGCCATCAAAGGGGCCCAAGAGACCCAGTACTTC.

Only one count was recorded for this clone. This rearrangement joins TRBV6-5 to TRBJ1-2, with TRBD1 matching 7 bases. Looked up from germline, CDR1 is MNHEY and CDR2 is SVGAGI. J gave up 3 bases and V 6 bases, and 10 bases lay outside the gene matches. The CDR3 is made up of 15 amino acids. The CDR3 DNA follows: TGTGCCAGCAGGGAAAGGGTCCAGGGGGACTATGGCTACACCTTC. It is translated as CASRERVQGDYGYTF.

The rearrangement uses TRBV4-1 and TRBJ1-5, with 8 bases identical to TRBD1. The CDR3 has 13 residues. Germline CDR1 MGHRA, CDR2 YSYEKL. Trimming cost V 6 bases and J 6 bases; bases outside gene matches: 4. Here the CDR3 DNA reads TGCGCCAGCAGGCAGGGGGCGGGTCAGCCCCAGCATTTT. Residues: CASRQGAGQPQHF.

The V call is TRBV16, the J call TRBJ2-7; unclear D gene. V lost 4 bases and J lost 3, with 13 bases in between. Per the germline V gene, CDR1 is KGHSY and CDR2 is FQNENV. The CDR3 runs to 14 residues. DNA of the CDR3: TGTGCCAGCAGCCCCAACAGTCCGAACTACGAGCAGTACTTC. It yields the protein CASSPNSPNYEQYF.

The J gene is TRBJ2-7, the V gene TRBV29-1; 11 nucleotides match TRBD1. The CDR3 has 12 residues. Germline CDR1 is SQVTM and CDR2 is ANQGSEA. V shed 7 bases and J 7 bases; nucleotides not matched to a gene: 6. CDR3 sequence: CSAGQGAREQYF. For the CDR3, the DNA is TGCAGCGCCGGACAGGGGGCGCGTGAGCAGTACTTC.

The rearrangement uses TRBV6-1 and TRBJ1-2; D remains unclear. Trimming removed 1 base at V and 8 bases at J, with 11 bases between. Looked up from germline, CDR1 is MNHNS and CDR2 is SASEGT. This CDR3 comprises 13 residues. CDR3 coding DNA: TGTGCCAGCAGTGAAGGGTTTCTAGCAGGCTACACCTTC. This encodes CASSEGFLAGYTF.